What follows is one TCR beta chain and its context. What it recognizes is unknown. Upon completion of 10 to 11 days in culture, CD4+ T cells were isolated. The length of the CDR3 is 14 residues. V dropped 0 bases and J dropped 6 bases, with 9 bases sitting between them. Germline V gene lookup returns CDR1 MNHNY and CDR2 SVGAGI (reference sequence). These data belong to a study of vaccination effects on CD4 cells after COVID-19. Using immunoSEQ multiplex PCR, the repertoire was profiled, and TCRdb retains in-frame clones only, with some absent. This table holds fewer than 40,000 clones, 70% to 80% found once. Study-level points and caveats: Clones that were induced by infection or by vaccine showed marked contraction late after vaccination.

Sample: CD4+ T cells from PBMCs cultured without peptide, taken before COVID-19 vaccination. The V and J genes are TRBV6-6 and TRBJ2-1; D is ambiguous. The sequence derives from a human donor who received a COVID-19 vaccine. The CDR3 DNA follows: TGTGCCAGCAGTTACTCGACCGCGACCAATGAGCAGTTCTTC. It specifies CASSYSTATNEQFF.